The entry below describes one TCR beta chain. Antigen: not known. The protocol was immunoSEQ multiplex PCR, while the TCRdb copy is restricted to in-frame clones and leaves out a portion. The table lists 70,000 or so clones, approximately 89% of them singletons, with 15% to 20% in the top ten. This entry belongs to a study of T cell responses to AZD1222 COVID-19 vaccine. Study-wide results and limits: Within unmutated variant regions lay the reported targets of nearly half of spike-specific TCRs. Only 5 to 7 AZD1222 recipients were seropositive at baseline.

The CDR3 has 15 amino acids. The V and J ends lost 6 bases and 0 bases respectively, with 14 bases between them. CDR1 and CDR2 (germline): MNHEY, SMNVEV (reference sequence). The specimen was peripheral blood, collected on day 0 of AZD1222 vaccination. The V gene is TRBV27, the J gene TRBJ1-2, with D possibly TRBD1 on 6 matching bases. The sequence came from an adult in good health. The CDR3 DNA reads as TGTGCCAGCAGCCTCCGAGGACAGACTAACTATGGCTACACCTTC. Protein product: CASSLRGQTNYGYTF.